The 27 T cell receptor beta chains below come from one sample, sequenced in a study of T cells expressing NK-cell markers. One entry per CDR3 protein, without DNA, is what TCRdb gives after re-calling the 5' RACE reads. Reported are about 390,000 distinct CDR3 sequences; the ten largest clones contain roughly a tenth. The sequenced material came from blood T cells: a sorted CD56 or NKG2C T cell subset, CD4+ or CD8+ T cells, or bulk PBMC T cells (not recorded which). These receptors all come from a woman between 45 and 60 years old in good health.

This chain joins TRBV20-1 and TRBJ2-5; TCRdb picks TRBD2, but there is no DNA to check that call. The CDR3 spans 14 residues. The germline V gene encodes CDR1 DFQATT and CDR2 SNEGSKA (reference sequence). CDR3 region: CSAQREGVGETQYF.

This chain joins TRBV4-2 and TRBJ2-1; the TCRdb call, TRBD2, lacks DNA for checking. The CDR3 totals 16 residues. Germline-derived CDR1 and CDR2 are LGHNA and YNFKEQ. CDR3 in amino acids: CASSQGRTSSYNEQFF.

The genes are TRBV5-1 and TRBJ2-3; the D call of TRBD2 rests on TCRdb alone, since no DNA is present to check it. This CDR3 has 15 amino acids. CDR1 is SGHRS and CDR2 is YFSETQ in the germline V gene. Here the CDR3 reads CASNLGRAGMDTQYF.

The V and J genes are TRBV11-2 and TRBJ2-3. From germline, CDR1 is SGHAT and CDR2 FQNNGV. There are 15 residues in the CDR3. The CDR3 is CASSLDLGGTDTQYF.

The rearrangement links TRBV12-3 or TRBV12-4 to TRBJ1-4; no DNA is available, so the TRBD1 call from TCRdb remains unchecked. The CDR3 is 15 amino acids. The CDR3 loop is CASSLLGGGEEKLFF.

V gene TRBV19 combines with J gene TRBJ2-2; TCRdb calls TRBD2, which cannot be checked without DNA. The CDR3 consists of 15 residues. The germline gives CDR1 LNHDA, CDR2 SQIVND (reference sequence). This chain's CDR3 is CASSIRAENTGELFF.

The chain joins TRBV2 to TRBJ2-3; TCRdb reports TRBD2, a call that lacks DNA to check it against. Germline-derived CDR1 and CDR2 are SNHLY and FYNNEI. The CDR3 spans 14 residues. The CDR3 loop is CARSSGGGTDTQYF.

The J gene is TRBJ2-5, the V gene TRBV11-2; TCRdb picks TRBD1, but there is no DNA to check that call. Looked up from germline, CDR1 is SGHAT and CDR2 is FQNNGV. The CDR3 length is 18 residues. CDR3 sequence: CASSPSSPSRFGQETQYF.

This rearrangement joins TRBV10-2 to TRBJ1-2; TCRdb proposes TRBD1, but this gene call is untestable without DNA. CDR1 WSHSY and CDR2 SAAADI come from the germline V gene. CDR3 size: 13 residues. The CDR3 sequence: CASSPTSGYGYTF.

This rearrangement joins TRBV5-1 to TRBJ1-4. Germline CDR1 SGHRS, CDR2 YFSETQ. The CDR3 consists of 14 residues. CDR3 residues: CASSSSATNEKLFF.

V is TRBV3-1 and J is TRBJ2-1; TCRdb indicates TRBD2, and absent DNA this call remains unverified. The CDR3 length is 13 residues. Germline loops: CDR1 LGHDT, CDR2 YNNKEL (reference sequence). CDR3 amino acids: CASGLAGVREQFF.

The chain employs TRBV9 and TRBJ2-2. The germline CDR1 and CDR2 sequences are SGDLS and YYNGEE. The CDR3 is 12 residues long. The CDR3 loop reads CASTSRGGELFF.

The V and J genes are TRBV11-2 and TRBJ2-1; the TCRdb D gene call, TRBD1, has no DNA to confirm it. CDR3 length: 15 residues. From germline, CDR1 is SGHAT and CDR2 FQNNGV. This CDR3 is CASSYTGFVYNEQFF.

The rearrangement joins TRBV11-2 to TRBJ1-1; absent DNA, TCRdb's TRBD1 call cannot be checked. The CDR3 runs 15 residues. Germline V gene lookup returns CDR1 SGHAT and CDR2 FQNNGV. CDR3 sequence reads: CASHGLGRGHTEAFF.

The rearrangement uses TRBV28 and TRBJ2-7; the D gene TCRdb calls, TRBD2, cannot be checked with no DNA. Germline CDR1 and CDR2: MDHEN and SYDVKM. The CDR3 covers 14 residues. CDR3 region: CASSLFGRADEQYF.

The chain is built from TRBV21-1 and TRBJ2-5; TCRdb indicates TRBD1, and absent DNA this call remains unverified. TRBV21-1 is a documented pseudogene. The CDR3 contains 13 residues. CDR3 amino acids: CASSDPGEETQYF.

The chain joins TRBV3-1 to TRBJ1-5; TCRdb's assignment of TRBD1 cannot be checked, as there is no DNA. Germline values: CDR1 LGHDT, CDR2 YNNKEL (reference sequence). The CDR3 is made up of 15 amino acids. The CDR3 region is CASSPTGQGNQPQHF.

The V and J genes are TRBV6-1 and TRBJ1-5; TCRdb indicates TRBD1, and absent DNA this call remains unverified. CDR1 and CDR2 from the germline V gene are MNHNS and SASEGT. The CDR3 consists of 14 residues. CDR3 protein: CASSRDGRNQPQHF.

The rearrangement uses TRBV24-1 and TRBJ2-2; the D call of TRBD1 rests on TCRdb alone, since no DNA is present to check it. Germline CDR1 is KGHDR and CDR2 is SFDVKD. This CDR3 contains 15 residues. The CDR3 sequence is CATSDAQGSIGELFF.

The rearrangement links TRBV25-1 to TRBJ1-5. The germline CDR1 and CDR2 sequences are MGHDK and SYGVNS. The CDR3 is 12 amino acids. CDR3 residues: CASITDNQPQHF.

V usage is TRBV11-2 and J usage is TRBJ2-1; TCRdb's D call, TRBD1, is unchecked because there is no DNA. The germline gives CDR1 SGHAT, CDR2 FQNNGV. The CDR3 length is 16 residues. The CDR3: CASSEGETLNTGEQFF.

The chain combines TRBV7-9 with TRBJ1-4; TCRdb designates TRBD1, a call that cannot be tested without DNA. Germline-derived CDR1 and CDR2 are SEHNR and FQNEAQ (reference sequence). The CDR3 length is 16 residues. The CDR3 loop reads CASSAMRGTTNEKLFF. The full variable domain, rest sourced from reference TRBV7-9 and TRBJ1-4, is DTGVSQNPRHKITKRGQNVTFRCDPISEHNRLYWYRQTLGQGPEFLTYFQNEAQLEKSRLLSDRFSAERPKGSFSTLEIQRTEQGDSAMYLCASSAMRGTTNEKLFFGSGTQLSVL.

V usage is TRBV20-1 and J usage is TRBJ2-4; TCRdb's D gene call, TRBD2, goes unchecked for lack of DNA. CDR1 DFQATT and CDR2 SNEGSKA come from the germline V gene (reference sequence). The CDR3 length is 13 residues. The CDR3 sequence is CSARQAGPNIQYF.

The chain employs TRBV13 and TRBJ1-3; TCRdb gives TRBD1 as the D gene, but with no DNA this cannot be confirmed. The germline V gene has CDR1 PRHDT and CDR2 FYEKMQ (reference sequence). The CDR3 length is 15 residues. The CDR3: CASSVTGGSGNTIYF.

The gene calls are TRBV3-1 and TRBJ2-1. Germline V gene lookup returns CDR1 LGHDT and CDR2 YNNKEL (reference sequence). CDR3 length: 17 residues. The CDR3 reads CASSQDRSSGGYNEQFF.

The V and J genes are TRBV19 and TRBJ2-7. Looked up from germline, CDR1 is LNHDA and CDR2 is SQIVND (reference sequence). This CDR3 contains 15 residues. This CDR3 reads CASSTGTLSSYEQYF.

The chain uses TRBV7-8 and TRBJ2-1; TCRdb lists TRBD1, though no DNA is available to test this call. There are 13 residues in the CDR3. Looked up from germline, CDR1 is SGHVS and CDR2 is FQNEAQ. The CDR3 sequence is CASSLRREGGQFF.